One and the same sample provided the 29 T cell receptor beta chains below, sequenced in a study of monozygotic twins with inflammatory bowel disease. TCRdb re-called the 5' RACE reads and catalogs CDR3 proteins one per entry, DNA excluded. In all, the sample yields 200,000 to 250,000 distinct CDR3 sequences. The specimen sequenced was blood. These receptors all stem from a human donor with ulcerative colitis or Crohn's disease, or a healthy co-twin of an affected twin (not recorded which).

The CDR3 here is CASSSRQGAMANEKLFF. The rearrangement joins TRBV7-6 to TRBJ1-4; TCRdb lists TRBD1, though no DNA is available to test this call. The CDR3 is 17 residues long. Per germline, CDR1 SGHVS and CDR2 FNYEAQ. Variable domain in full (rest from reference TRBV7-6 and TRBJ1-4): GAGVSQSPRYKVTKRGQDVALRCDPISGHVSLYWYRQALGQGPEFLTYFNYEAQQDKSGLPNDRFSAERPEGSISTLTIQRTEQRDSAMYRCASSSRQGAMANEKLFFGSGTQLSVL.

This chain uses TRBV18 with TRBJ2-4; TCRdb returns TRBD1, unconfirmable since there is no DNA. The CDR3 has 18 amino acids. Germline CDR1 reads KGHSH; CDR2 reads LQKENI. This chain's CDR3 is CASSRNLQGATAKNIQYF.

The chain employs TRBV4-1 and TRBJ2-3; TCRdb selects TRBD2, and the lack of DNA leaves this call unchecked. The CDR3 sequence is 15 residues long. CDR1 is MGHRA and CDR2 is YSYEKL in the germline V gene. The CDR3 sequence is CASSYGLRGTDTQYF.

The CDR3 region is CASRGKGKIESPLHF. The chain joins TRBV2 to TRBJ1-6; TCRdb gives TRBD1 as the D gene, but with no DNA this cannot be confirmed. Germline V gives CDR1 SNHLY, CDR2 FYNNEI. This CDR3 region has 15 residues.

J is TRBJ1-1 and V is TRBV3-1; TCRdb indicates TRBD1, and absent DNA this call remains unverified. The CDR3 spans 13 residues. Germline CDR1 and CDR2: LGHDT and YNNKEL (reference sequence). CDR3 region: CASRAEPGFEAFF.

The chain employs TRBV15 and TRBJ2-5; TCRdb's D gene call, TRBD1, goes unchecked for lack of DNA. The CDR3 length is 14 residues. From germline, CDR1 is LNHNV and CDR2 YYDKDF (reference sequence). This CDR3 reads CATSRGRGAETQYF.

The chain recombines TRBV20-1 with TRBJ1-5. Germline-derived CDR1 and CDR2 are DFQATT and SNEGSKA (reference sequence). The CDR3 is 13 residues long. CDR3 amino acids: CSARKRVDQPQHF.

This chain uses TRBV6-1 with TRBJ1-1; TCRdb outputs TRBD1, but without DNA this stays unchecked. The CDR3 covers 14 residues. Looked up from germline, CDR1 is MNHNS and CDR2 is SASEGT. CDR3 in amino acids: CASSRQGANTEAFF.

The chain has TRBV20-1 and TRBJ2-3; TCRdb picks TRBD1, but there is no DNA to check that call. CDR1 is DFQATT, CDR2 SNEGSKA, per germline (reference sequence). The CDR3 contains 15 residues. The CDR3 spells CSALGTGGGTDTQYF.

The rearrangement uses TRBV7-3 and TRBJ2-3; TCRdb picks TRBD2, but there is no DNA to check that call. CDR3 length equals 14 residues. Germline V gene sequence: CDR1 SGHTA, CDR2 FQGTGA. The CDR3 reads CASSLGPTGSTQYF.

This CDR3 is CASSQDRTGGLEQYF. This chain uses TRBV4-1 with TRBJ2-7; TCRdb's assignment of TRBD1 cannot be checked, as there is no DNA. Germline CDR1 MGHRA, CDR2 YSYEKL. This CDR3 spans 15 amino acids.

This chain links TRBV18 with TRBJ1-1; TCRdb's assignment of TRBD1 cannot be checked, as there is no DNA. Germline lookup yields CDR1 KGHSH and CDR2 LQKENI. The CDR3 consists of 16 residues. This chain's CDR3 is CASSEWTARAGTEAFF.

The V gene is TRBV7-2, the J gene TRBJ2-5; TCRdb indicates TRBD1, and absent DNA this call remains unverified. Germline values: CDR1 SGHTA, CDR2 FQGNSA. The CDR3 has 13 residues. The CDR3 reads CASSRGSQETQYF.

The chain couples TRBV6-6 to TRBJ2-5; the TRBD2 assignment by TCRdb is unverifiable without DNA. Germline lookup yields CDR1 MNHNY and CDR2 SVGAGI (reference sequence). CDR3 length: 13 amino acids. Here the CDR3 reads CASRGTTKETQYF.

This rearrangement joins TRBV24-1 to TRBJ2-3; lacking DNA, the TRBD1 call made by TCRdb goes unchecked. Germline V gene sequence: CDR1 KGHDR, CDR2 SFDVKD. The CDR3 contains 13 residues. The CDR3 sequence is CATGTGGTDTQYF.

J is TRBJ2-1 and V is TRBV29-1; as DNA is missing, the TRBD1 call by TCRdb cannot be tested. Germline V gives CDR1 SQVTM, CDR2 ANQGSEA. The CDR3 runs to 15 residues. CDR3: CSVETGTGPLNEQFF.

This chain joins TRBV7-2 and TRBJ1-6; the D gene TCRdb calls, TRBD1, cannot be checked with no DNA. The CDR3 totals 16 residues. The germline CDR1 and CDR2 sequences are SGHTA and FQGNSA. CDR3: CASSSGRDRAYSPLHF.

The CDR3 region is CASSSQGNGYTF. The chain uses TRBV3-1 and TRBJ1-2; there is no DNA to check the TCRdb D call of TRBD1. CDR1 is LGHDT and CDR2 is YNNKEL in the germline V gene (reference sequence). The CDR3 loop spans 12 amino acids.

The gene calls are TRBV20-1 and TRBJ1-5; TCRdb outputs TRBD1, but without DNA this stays unchecked. The CDR3 sequence is 17 residues long. In germline, CDR1 is DFQATT, CDR2 SNEGSKA (reference sequence). CDR3 sequence: CSASYLQGARGDQPQHF.

The chain recombines TRBV7-2 with TRBJ2-1. The CDR3 is 16 residues long. Germline loops: CDR1 SGHTA, CDR2 FQGNSA. CDR3: CASSLNLPSPYNEQFF.

The genes are TRBV20-1 and TRBJ2-1; without DNA, the TCRdb call of TRBD1 cannot be checked. The CDR3 has 13 residues. The germline gives CDR1 DFQATT, CDR2 SNEGSKA (reference sequence). The CDR3 is CSAPRGTRGEQFF.

The J gene is TRBJ2-7, the V gene TRBV7-2; TCRdb picks TRBD1, but there is no DNA to check that call. Germline V gives CDR1 SGHTA, CDR2 FQGNSA. The CDR3 length is 13 residues. CDR3 protein: CASMVKGAGEQYF.

This chain links TRBV7-2 with TRBJ1-4; there is no DNA to check the TCRdb D call of TRBD1. Looked up from germline, CDR1 is SGHTA and CDR2 is FQGNSA. The CDR3 runs 14 residues. CDR3 region: CASSALGGQRKLFF.

The chain carries TRBV20-1 and TRBJ1-1; TCRdb returns TRBD1, unconfirmable since there is no DNA. Per germline, CDR1 DFQATT and CDR2 SNEGSKA (reference sequence). The CDR3 consists of 14 residues. CDR3 residues: CSARPQGVNTEAFF.

This chain uses TRBV7-8 with TRBJ2-7; the TCRdb call, TRBD1, lacks DNA for checking. The CDR3 loop spans 17 amino acids. Per the germline V gene, CDR1 is SGHVS and CDR2 is FQNEAQ. The CDR3 spells CASSLSLRRDRTYEQYF.

The chain is built from TRBV3-1 and TRBJ2-7. CDR1 is LGHDT and CDR2 is YNNKEL in the germline V gene (reference sequence). The CDR3 totals 13 residues. CDR3 residues: CASSQVRLGEQYF.

Here the CDR3 reads CASRGTGGSFGAEAFF. J is TRBJ1-1 and V is TRBV6-5; lacking DNA, the TRBD1 call made by TCRdb goes unchecked. The CDR3 is 16 amino acids. The germline V gene encodes CDR1 MNHEY and CDR2 SVGAGI.

This rearrangement joins TRBV5-1 to TRBJ1-6; the D call of TRBD1 rests on TCRdb alone, since no DNA is present to check it. In germline, CDR1 is SGHRS, CDR2 YFSETQ. The CDR3 contains 15 residues. The CDR3 is CASSLVGQGFSPLHF.

The chain recombines TRBV27 with TRBJ2-6; the TCRdb D gene call, TRBD1, has no DNA to confirm it. The CDR3 is 15 amino acids. Germline CDR1 is MNHEY and CDR2 is SMNVEV (reference sequence). The CDR3 protein is CASSPQGTGANVLTF.